The T cell receptor beta chain described here comes from a study of identical twins. A universal primer site came from template switching; cDNA carried unique molecular identifiers. TCRdb redid the calling of the 5' RACE reads with MiXCR, one entry per CDR3 protein. The data contain 350,000 to 450,000 distinct CDR3 sequences, approximately 17% of them singletons. V lost 0 bases to trimming and J lost 2 bases; unmatched junction nucleotides: 3. Germline values: CDR1 SGHRS, CDR2 YFSETQ. The CDR3 has 15 residues. The sample was naive T cells sorted from blood. This clonotype was obtained from a man aged 45-60 years in good health. This chain joins TRBV5-1 and TRBJ2-3, with 7 bases lining up with TRBD2. The CDR3 region is CASSLAAGVTDTQYF. CDR3 bases: TGCGCCAGCAGCTTGGCGGCGGGAGTCACAGATACGCAGTATTTT.